A single sample gave rise to the 10 T cell receptor beta chains below, sequenced in a study of T cells in Graves' hyperthyroidism and ophthalmopathy (dated by TCRdb to the late 2010s). Library preparation used multiplex PCR. The data were produced on an Illumina HiSeq 2000. Amplification of TCR beta CDR3 regions was carried out from RNA transcripts. The TCR CDR3 was subjected to a first round of RT-PCR using the HTBI primer set and the Qiagen OneStep RT-PCR kit. Clones were called with MiXCR by TCRdb after fastp trimmed the public reads at Q25, and only in-frame beta chains were retained. A single entry per CDR3 protein holds the most common genes and DNA from its merged rows. The sample contains around 690,000 distinct CDR3 sequences, less than 25% of them found a single time. Under 35% of the sample is held by the ten biggest clonotypes. The sample consisted of blood. Every receptor here comes from a man aged 25 to 40 with Graves' ophthalmopathy.

Here the CDR3 DNA reads TGTGCCAGCAGGCCTCCGACAGGGAGTTGTAATAGGCAGTACTTC. Translated: CASRPPTGSCNRQYF. V is TRBV6-1 and J is TRBJ2-7; 7 bases are a match to TRBD1. The CDR3 contains 15 residues. With V trimmed by 6 bases and J by 9 bases, 17 bases remained unmatched. Germline assignment: CDR1 MNHNS and CDR2 SASEGT.

Only a few counts were recorded for this clonotype. The chain has TRBV6-6 and TRBJ2-7; D is possibly TRBD1 or TRBD2 (5 bases each). The CDR3 is made up of 16 amino acids. CDR1 is MNHNY, CDR2 SVGAGI, per germline (reference sequence). Trimming took 0 bases from V and 0 from J, leaving 12 bases between them. CDR3 sequence (DNA): TGTGCCAGCAGTTACTCCCTTACGGGGCCCTCCTACGAGCAGTACTTC. It is translated as CASSYSLTGPSYEQYF.

This clonotype came up a few times. The chain is built from TRBV20-1 and TRBJ2-3; D is unresolved. This CDR3 is 14 amino acids long. V dropped 5 bases and J dropped 0 bases, with 12 bases sitting between them. In germline, CDR1 is DFQATT, CDR2 SNEGSKA (reference sequence). The CDR3 here is CSALLLRSTDTQYF. Written as DNA, the CDR3 is TGCAGTGCTCTCCTACTAAGGAGCACAGATACGCAGTATTTT.

This chain's CDR3 is CASSSRAGGDRQYF. DNA for the CDR3: TGTGCCAGCAGTTCTAGAGCGGGAGGAGATCGGCAGTACTTC. This rearrangement joins TRBV28 to TRBJ2-7, with 9 bases matching TRBD2. Per germline, CDR1 MDHEN and CDR2 SYDVKM. There are 14 residues in the CDR3. J gave up 9 bases and V 4 bases, and 10 bases lay outside the gene matches.

This chain connects TRBV4-1 to TRBJ2-7, with 7 bases matching TRBD1. Germline V CDR1 and CDR2: MGHRA, YSYEKL. The CDR3 consists of 16 residues. The ends lost 0 bases at V and 9 bases at J; junction bases unmatched: 14. The CDR3 DNA follows: TGCGCCAGCAGCCAAGATAGGGGTCGGGACAGACCCATGCAGTACTTC. Translated: CASSQDRGRDRPMQYF.

This clonotype was seen more than once but under ten times. The chain joins TRBV18 to TRBJ2-7; either TRBD1 or TRBD2 may fit D (5 bases each). The CDR3 is made up of 17 amino acids. The germline gives CDR1 KGHSH, CDR2 LQKENI. The ends were cut back, 0 bases at V and 6 bases at J, with 21 bases in the middle. CDR3 in DNA: TGTGCCAGCTCACCACCCGGGGTGGGACGGGGTTCTGCCGAGCAGTACTTC. It codes for CASSPPGVGRGSAEQYF.

This clonotype turned up a few times. V and J are TRBV7-9 and TRBJ2-1, with D possibly TRBD1 on 6 matching bases. Germline V gene sequence: CDR1 SEHNR, CDR2 FQNEAQ (reference sequence). Trimming shortened V by 5 bases and J by 8 bases, and 22 bases separated the two germline ends. The CDR3 runs 16 residues. The DNA for the CDR3 is TGTGCCAGCAGCCCCCAGGGGCTTTATACTAAGGATGAGCAGTTCTTC. Protein: CASSPQGLYTKDEQFF.

The V call is TRBV24-1, the J call TRBJ2-3; 8 bases align to TRBD2. Germline V gives CDR1 KGHDR, CDR2 SFDVKD. CDR3 size: 17 residues. V was pared by 4 bases and J by 1 base, with 9 bases of the junction left unmatched. As DNA, the CDR3 is TGTGCCACCAGTGACCCTGGTAGGCGGGAGGGCACAGATACGCAGTATTTT. It translates to CATSDPGRREGTDTQYF.

This clonotype was seen more than once but under ten times. This rearrangement joins TRBV10-2 to TRBJ2-1; TRBD1 aligns across 7 bases. The CDR3 runs 14 residues. Germline V CDR1 and CDR2: WSHSY, SAAADI. V lost 4 bases to trimming and J lost 2 bases; unmatched junction nucleotides: 2. In DNA form, the CDR3 reads TGCGCCAGCAGTGTTGGACAGGCCTACAATGAGCAGTTCTTC. Translating it yields CASSVGQAYNEQFF.

The chain employs TRBV11-2 and TRBJ2-3; TRBD2 is a possible D gene (5 bases). The V and J ends lost 6 bases and 1 base respectively, with 17 bases between them. The CDR3 totals 16 residues. Germline V lookup: CDR1 SGHAT, CDR2 FQNNGV. CDR3 in DNA: TGTGCCAGCAGTTACGAGGTCGGGCGGGGCACAGATACGCAGTATTTT. The encoded protein is CASSYEVGRGTDTQYF.